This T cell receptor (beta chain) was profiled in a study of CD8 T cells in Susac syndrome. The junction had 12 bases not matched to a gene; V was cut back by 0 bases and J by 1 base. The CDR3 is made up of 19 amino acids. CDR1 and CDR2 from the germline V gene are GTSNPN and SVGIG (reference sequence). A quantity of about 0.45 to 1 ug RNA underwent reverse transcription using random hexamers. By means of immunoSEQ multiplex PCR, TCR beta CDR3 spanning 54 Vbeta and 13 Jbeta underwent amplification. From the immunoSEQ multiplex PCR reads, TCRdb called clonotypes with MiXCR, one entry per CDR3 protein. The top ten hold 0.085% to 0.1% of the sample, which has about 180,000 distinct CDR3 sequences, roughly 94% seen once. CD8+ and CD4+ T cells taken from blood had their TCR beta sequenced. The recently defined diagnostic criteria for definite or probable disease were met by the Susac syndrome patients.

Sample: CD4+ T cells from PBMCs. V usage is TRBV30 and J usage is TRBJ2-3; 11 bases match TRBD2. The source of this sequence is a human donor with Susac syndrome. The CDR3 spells CAWSVLGYIAGGGTDTQYF. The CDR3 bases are TGTGCCTGGAGTGTACTTGGGTACATAGCGGGAGGGGGCACAGATACGCAGTATTTT.